The sequence of this T cell receptor (beta chain) was determined in a study of T cell repertoires in cytomegalovirus infection. Overall study results and limits: The cumulative frequency of public TCR beta families identified carriers of CMV plus the relevant HLA.

There are many counts of this clonotype. The antigen remains undetermined. The CDR3 is made up of 14 amino acids. V shed 2 bases, J shed 8 bases, and the junction held 7 bases outside the gene matches. In TCRdb, the reads were re-called with MiXCR into one record per CDR3 protein. The sample includes around 630,000 distinct CDR3 sequences, roughly a quarter of them seen just once. The sample consisted of CD8+ T cells from PBMCs. The chain has TRBV12-3 or TRBV12-4 and TRBJ2-3, with 7 bases aligning to TRBD2. The TCR originated in a human donor in good health (CMV status not recorded). Some clones in this sample may be carry-over from other donors' samples. The CDR3 DNA reads TGTGCCAGCAGTTTAACCCCTGCTAGCGGTACGCAGTATTTT. Translation gives CASSLTPASGTQYF.